The 5 T cell receptor beta chains below were found in one sample sequenced in a study of siplizumab effects on memory and regulatory T cells. This table comes from immunoSEQ multiplex PCR, and its TCRdb copy is limited to in-frame clones, with some not included. The data contain about 50,000 clones, roughly 87% of them singletons. The sequencing sample was made of naive CD8+ T cells sorted from blood. The receptors were gathered from a human donor in good health.

The chain has TRBV6-6 and TRBJ2-1; 7 bases agree with TRBD2. There are 16 residues in the CDR3. With V trimmed by 6 bases and J by 0 bases, 8 bases remained unmatched. Germline V gene sequence: CDR1 MNHNY, CDR2 SVGAGI (reference sequence). The CDR3 coding sequence is TGTGCCAGCAGGGCTGGATGGGGGGGCTCCTACAATGAGCAGTTCTTC. Translating gives CASRAGWGGSYNEQFF.

The chain recombines TRBV29-1 with TRBJ2-7; D possibly corresponds to TRBD1 (6 bases). The CDR3 is 12 amino acids. Germline lookup yields CDR1 SQVTM and CDR2 ANQGSEA. Trimming cost V 4 bases and J 3 bases, with 10 bases left between them. The CDR3, as DNA: TGCAGCGTTGCAGGGGTTGGCTACGAGCAGTACTTC. It translates to CSVAGVGYEQYF.

The genes are TRBV5-8 and TRBJ2-7, with TRBD2 matching over 8 bases. Looked up from germline, CDR1 is SGHTS and CDR2 is YDEGEE. The CDR3 runs 14 residues. V was clipped by 10 bases and J by 3 bases; unmatched bases: 12. The CDR3 protein is CAAGLALPLYEQYF. CDR3 DNA: TGTGCCGCCGGACTAGCCCTCCCTCTCTACGAGCAGTACTTC.

The gene calls are TRBV4-1 and TRBJ2-2; tentatively, D is TRBD1 or TRBD2 (5 bases each). The CDR3 contains 17 residues. Trimming took 1 base from V and 0 from J, leaving 12 bases between them. Germline values: CDR1 MGHRA, CDR2 YSYEKL. CDR3 in DNA: TGCGCCAGCAGCCAAGGATGGGGGATGGCGAACACCGGGGAGCTGTTTTTT. It specifies CASSQGWGMANTGELFF.

This chain links TRBV4-1 with TRBJ1-3; D perhaps matches TRBD1 (6 bases). This CDR3 contains 17 residues. The V gene's germline CDR1 is MGHRA and CDR2 YSYEKL. V dropped 4 bases and J dropped 4 bases, with 20 bases sitting between them. This CDR3 reads CASSLKTDSSWGNTIYF. The CDR3 nucleotides are TGCGCCAGCAGCCTCAAAACGGACAGTTCCTGGGGAAACACCATATATTTT.